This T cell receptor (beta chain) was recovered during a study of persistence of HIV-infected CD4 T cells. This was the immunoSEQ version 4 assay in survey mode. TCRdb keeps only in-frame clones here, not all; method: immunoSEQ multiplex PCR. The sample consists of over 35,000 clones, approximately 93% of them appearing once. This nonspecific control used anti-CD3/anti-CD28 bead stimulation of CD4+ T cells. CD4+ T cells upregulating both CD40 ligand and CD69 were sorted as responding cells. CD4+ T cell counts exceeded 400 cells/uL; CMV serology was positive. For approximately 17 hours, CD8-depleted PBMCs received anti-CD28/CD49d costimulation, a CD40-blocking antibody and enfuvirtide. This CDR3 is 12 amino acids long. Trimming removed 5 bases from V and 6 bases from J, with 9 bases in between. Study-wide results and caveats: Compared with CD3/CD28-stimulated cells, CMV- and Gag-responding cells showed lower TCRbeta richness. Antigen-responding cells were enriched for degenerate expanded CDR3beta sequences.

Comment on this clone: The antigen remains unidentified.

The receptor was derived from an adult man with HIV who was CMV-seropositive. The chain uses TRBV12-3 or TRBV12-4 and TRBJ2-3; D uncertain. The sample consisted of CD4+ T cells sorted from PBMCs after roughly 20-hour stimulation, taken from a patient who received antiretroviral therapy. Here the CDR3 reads CASSPILDTQYF. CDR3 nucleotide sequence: TGTGCCAGCAGTCCAATTCTCGATACGCAGTATTTT.